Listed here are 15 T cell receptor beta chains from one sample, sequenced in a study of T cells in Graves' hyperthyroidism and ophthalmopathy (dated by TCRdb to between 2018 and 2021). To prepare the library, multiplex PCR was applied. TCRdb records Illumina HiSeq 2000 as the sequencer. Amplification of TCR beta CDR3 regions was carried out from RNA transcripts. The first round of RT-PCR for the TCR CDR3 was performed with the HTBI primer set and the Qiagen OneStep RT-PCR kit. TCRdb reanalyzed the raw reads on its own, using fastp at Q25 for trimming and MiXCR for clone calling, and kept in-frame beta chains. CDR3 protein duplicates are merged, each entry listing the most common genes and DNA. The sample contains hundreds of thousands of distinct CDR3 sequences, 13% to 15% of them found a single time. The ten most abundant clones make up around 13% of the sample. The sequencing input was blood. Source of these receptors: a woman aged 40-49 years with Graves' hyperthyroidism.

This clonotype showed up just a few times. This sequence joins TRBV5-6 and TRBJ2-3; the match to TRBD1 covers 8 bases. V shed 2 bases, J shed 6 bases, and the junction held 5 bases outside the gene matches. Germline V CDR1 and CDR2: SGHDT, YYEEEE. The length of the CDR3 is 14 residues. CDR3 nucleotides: TGTGCCAGCAGCTTTGGACAGGGCCAGGATACGCAGTATTTT. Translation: CASSFGQGQDTQYF. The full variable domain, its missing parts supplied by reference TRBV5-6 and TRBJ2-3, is DAGVTQSPTHLIKTRGQQVTLRCSPKSGHDTVSWYQQALGQGPQFIFQYYEEEERQRGNFPDRFSGHQFPNYSSELNVNALLLGDSALYLCASSFGQGQDTQYFGPGTRLTVL.

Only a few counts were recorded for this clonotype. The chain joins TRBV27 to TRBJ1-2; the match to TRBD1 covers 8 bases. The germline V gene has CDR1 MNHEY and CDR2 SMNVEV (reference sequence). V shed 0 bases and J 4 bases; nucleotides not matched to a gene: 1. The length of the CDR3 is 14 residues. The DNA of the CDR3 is TGTGCCAGCAGTTTATCGGGACAGGCCTATGGCTACACCTTC. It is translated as CASSLSGQAYGYTF.

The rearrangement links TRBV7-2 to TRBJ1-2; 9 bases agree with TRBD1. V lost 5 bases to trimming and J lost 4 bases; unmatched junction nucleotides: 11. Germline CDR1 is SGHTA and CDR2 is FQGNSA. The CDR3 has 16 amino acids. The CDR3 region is CASSPRRQGGIYGYTF. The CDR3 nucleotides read TGTGCCAGCAGCCCCCGCAGACAGGGGGGTATCTATGGCTACACCTTC.

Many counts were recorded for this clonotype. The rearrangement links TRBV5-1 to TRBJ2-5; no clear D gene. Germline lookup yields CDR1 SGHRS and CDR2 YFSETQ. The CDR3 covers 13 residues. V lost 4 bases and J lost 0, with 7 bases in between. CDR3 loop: CASSPSNQETQYF. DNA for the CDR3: TGCGCCAGCAGCCCTAGTAACCAAGAGACCCAGTACTTC.

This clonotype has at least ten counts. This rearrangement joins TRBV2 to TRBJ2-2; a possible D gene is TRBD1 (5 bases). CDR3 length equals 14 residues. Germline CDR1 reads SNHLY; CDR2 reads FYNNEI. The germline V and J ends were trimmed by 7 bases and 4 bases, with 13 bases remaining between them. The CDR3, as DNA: TGTGCCAGCATGGCAGGGTGGGGCACCGGGGAGCTGTTTTTT. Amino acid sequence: CASMAGWGTGELFF.

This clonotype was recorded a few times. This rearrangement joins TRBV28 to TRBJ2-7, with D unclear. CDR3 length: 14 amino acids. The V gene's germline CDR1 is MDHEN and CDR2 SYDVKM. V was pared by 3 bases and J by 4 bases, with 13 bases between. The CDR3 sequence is CASSFPSAGYEQYF. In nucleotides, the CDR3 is TGTGCCAGCAGTTTTCCGTCTGCTGGGTACGAGCAGTACTTC.

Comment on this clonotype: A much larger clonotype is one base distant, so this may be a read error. CDR3 amino acids: CASSLNHQCRKPQHF. CDR3 DNA: TGTGCCAGCAGTTTAAATCATCAGTGTAGAAAGCCCCAGCATTTT. V usage is TRBV28 and J usage is TRBJ1-5; D remains ambiguous. Germline CDR1 reads MDHEN; CDR2 reads SYDVKM. This CDR3 region has 15 residues. V lost 2 bases to trimming and J lost 8 bases, with 16 bases between them.

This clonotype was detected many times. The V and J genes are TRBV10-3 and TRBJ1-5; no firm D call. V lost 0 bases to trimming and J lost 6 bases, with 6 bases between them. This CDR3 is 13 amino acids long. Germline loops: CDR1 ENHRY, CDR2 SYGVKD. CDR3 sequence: CAISESYSQPQHF. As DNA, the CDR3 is TGTGCCATCAGTGAGTCGTATAGTCAGCCCCAGCATTTT.

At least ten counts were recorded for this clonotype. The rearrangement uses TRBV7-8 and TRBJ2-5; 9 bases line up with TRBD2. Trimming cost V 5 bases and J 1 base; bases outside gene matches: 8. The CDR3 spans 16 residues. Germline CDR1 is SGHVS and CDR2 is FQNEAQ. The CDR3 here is CASSQWVAGAQETQYF. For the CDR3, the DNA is TGTGCCAGCAGCCAGTGGGTAGCGGGAGCCCAAGAGACCCAGTACTTC.

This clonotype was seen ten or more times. CDR3 sequence (DNA): TGTGCCAGCAGCCAGATGGGCAGCACCTACGAGCAGTACTTC. Its protein product is CASSQMGSTYEQYF. The V and J genes are TRBV7-2 and TRBJ2-7; D gene ambiguous. Germline V gene lookup returns CDR1 SGHTA and CDR2 FQGNSA. The CDR3 has 14 amino acids. Trimming shortened V by 5 bases and J by 2 bases, and 13 bases separated the two germline ends.

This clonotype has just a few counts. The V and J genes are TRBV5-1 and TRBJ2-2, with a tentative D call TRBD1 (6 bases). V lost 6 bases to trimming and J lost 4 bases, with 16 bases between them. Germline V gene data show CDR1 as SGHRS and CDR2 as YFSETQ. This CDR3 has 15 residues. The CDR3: CASTPQGTTTGELFF. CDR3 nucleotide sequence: TGCGCCAGCACCCCCCAGGGGACGACCACCGGGGAGCTGTTTTTT. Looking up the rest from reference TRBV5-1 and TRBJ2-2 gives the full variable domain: KAGVTQTPRYLIKTRGQQVTLSCSPISGHRSVSWYQQTPGQGLQFLFEYFSETQRNKGNFPGRFSGRQFSNSRSEMNVSTLELGDSALYLCASTPQGTTTGELFFGEGSRLTVL.

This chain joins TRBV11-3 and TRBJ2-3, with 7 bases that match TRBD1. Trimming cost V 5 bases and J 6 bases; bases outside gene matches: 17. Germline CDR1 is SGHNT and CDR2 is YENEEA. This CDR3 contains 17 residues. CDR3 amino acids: CASSVTYVGQGDDTQYF. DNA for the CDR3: TGTGCCAGCAGCGTAACCTACGTCGGGCAGGGGGACGATACGCAGTATTTT.

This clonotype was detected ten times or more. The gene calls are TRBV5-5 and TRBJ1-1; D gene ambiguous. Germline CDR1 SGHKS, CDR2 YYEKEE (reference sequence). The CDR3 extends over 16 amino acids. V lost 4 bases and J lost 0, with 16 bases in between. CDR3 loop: CASSRSSVDMNTEAFF. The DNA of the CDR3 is TGTGCCAGCAGCCGCAGTTCGGTCGACATGAACACTGAAGCTTTCTTT.

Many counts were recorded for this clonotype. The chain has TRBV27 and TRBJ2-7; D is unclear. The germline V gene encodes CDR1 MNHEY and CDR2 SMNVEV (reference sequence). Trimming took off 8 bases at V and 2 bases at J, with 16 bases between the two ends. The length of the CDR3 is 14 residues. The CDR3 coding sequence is TGTGCCAGCTCCAGTGGTACTCTCACCTACGAGCAGTACTTC. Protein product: CASSSGTLTYEQYF.

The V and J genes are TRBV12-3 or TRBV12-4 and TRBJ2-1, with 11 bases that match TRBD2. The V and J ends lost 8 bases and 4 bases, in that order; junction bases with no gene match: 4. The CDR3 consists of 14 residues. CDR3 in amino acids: CASGLAGGYNEQFF. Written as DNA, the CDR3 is TGTGCCAGCGGCTTAGCGGGAGGGTACAATGAGCAGTTCTTC.